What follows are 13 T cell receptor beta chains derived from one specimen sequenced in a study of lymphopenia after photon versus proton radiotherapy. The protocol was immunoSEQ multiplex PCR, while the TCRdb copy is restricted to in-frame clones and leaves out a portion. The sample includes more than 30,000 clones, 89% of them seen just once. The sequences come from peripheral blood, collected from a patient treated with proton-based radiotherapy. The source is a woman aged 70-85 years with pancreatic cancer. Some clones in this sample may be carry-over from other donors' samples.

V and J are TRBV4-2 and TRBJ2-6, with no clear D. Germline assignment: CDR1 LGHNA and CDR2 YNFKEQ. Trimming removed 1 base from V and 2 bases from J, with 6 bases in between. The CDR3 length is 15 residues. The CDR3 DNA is TGTGCCAGCAGCCAAGTGGAAGCTGGGGCCAACGTCCTGACTTTC. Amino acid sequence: CASSQVEAGANVLTF.

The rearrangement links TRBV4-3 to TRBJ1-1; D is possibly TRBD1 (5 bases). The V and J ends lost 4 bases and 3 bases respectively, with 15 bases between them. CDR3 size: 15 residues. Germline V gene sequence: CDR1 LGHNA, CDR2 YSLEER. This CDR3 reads CASSRVWGGDTEAFF. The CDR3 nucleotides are TGCGCCAGCAGCCGCGTGTGGGGGGGGGACACTGAAGCTTTCTTT.

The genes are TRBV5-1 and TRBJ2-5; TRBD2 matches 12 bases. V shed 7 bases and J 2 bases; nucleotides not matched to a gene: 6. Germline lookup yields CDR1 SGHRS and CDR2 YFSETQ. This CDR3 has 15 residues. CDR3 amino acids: CASAGTSGSQETQYF. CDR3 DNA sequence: TGCGCCAGCGCGGGGACTAGCGGGTCACAAGAGACCCAGTACTTC.

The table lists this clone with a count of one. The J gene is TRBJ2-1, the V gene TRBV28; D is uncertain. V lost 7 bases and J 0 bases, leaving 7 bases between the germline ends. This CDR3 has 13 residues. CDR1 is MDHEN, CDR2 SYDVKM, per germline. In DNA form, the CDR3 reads TGTGCCAGCACCCTCCGCTCCTACAATGAGCAGTTCTTC. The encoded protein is CASTLRSYNEQFF.

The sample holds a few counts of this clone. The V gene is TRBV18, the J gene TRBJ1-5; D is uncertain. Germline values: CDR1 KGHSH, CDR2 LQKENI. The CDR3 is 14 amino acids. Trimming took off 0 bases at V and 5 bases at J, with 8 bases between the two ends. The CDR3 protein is CASSPPNRDQPQHF. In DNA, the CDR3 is TGTGCCAGCTCACCACCGAATCGAGATCAGCCCCAGCATTTT.

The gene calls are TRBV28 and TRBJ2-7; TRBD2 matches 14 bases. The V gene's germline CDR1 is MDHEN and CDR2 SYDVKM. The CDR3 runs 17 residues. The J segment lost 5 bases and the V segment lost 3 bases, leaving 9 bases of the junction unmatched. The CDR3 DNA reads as TGTGCCAGCAGTTTGTTGGGACTAGCGGGAGTTTTCCACGAGCAGTACTTC. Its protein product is CASSLLGLAGVFHEQYF. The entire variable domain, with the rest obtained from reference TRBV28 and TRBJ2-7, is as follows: DVKVTQSSRYLVKRTGEKVFLECVQDMDHENMFWYRQDPGLGLRLIYFSYDVKMKEKGDIPEGYSVSREKKERFSLILESASTNQTSMYLCASSLLGLAGVFHEQYFGPGTRLTVT.

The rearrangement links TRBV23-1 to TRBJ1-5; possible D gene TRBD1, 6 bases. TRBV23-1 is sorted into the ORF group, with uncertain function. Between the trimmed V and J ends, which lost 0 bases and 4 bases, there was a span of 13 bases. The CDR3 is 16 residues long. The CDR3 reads CASSQSVQGPNQPQHF. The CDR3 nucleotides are TGCGCCAGCAGTCAATCTGTACAGGGCCCTAATCAGCCCCAGCATTTT.

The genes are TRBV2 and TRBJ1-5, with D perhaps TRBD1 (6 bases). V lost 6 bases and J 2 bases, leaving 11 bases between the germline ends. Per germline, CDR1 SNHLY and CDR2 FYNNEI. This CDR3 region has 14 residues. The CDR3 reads CASRGGWGNQPQHF. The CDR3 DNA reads TGTGCCAGCAGGGGGGGCTGGGGCAATCAGCCCCAGCATTTT.

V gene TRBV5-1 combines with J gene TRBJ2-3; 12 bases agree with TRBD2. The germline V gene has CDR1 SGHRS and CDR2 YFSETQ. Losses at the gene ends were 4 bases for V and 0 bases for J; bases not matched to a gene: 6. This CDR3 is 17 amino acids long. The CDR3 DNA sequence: TGCGCCAGCAGCCTCCTTGGGACTAGCGGGAGCACAGATACGCAGTATTTT. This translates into CASSLLGTSGSTDTQYF. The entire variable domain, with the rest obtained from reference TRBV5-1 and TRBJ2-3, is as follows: KAGVTQTPRYLIKTRGQQVTLSCSPISGHRSVSWYQQTPGQGLQFLFEYFSETQRNKGNFPGRFSGRQFSNSRSEMNVSTLELGDSALYLCASSLLGTSGSTDTQYFGPGTRLTVL.

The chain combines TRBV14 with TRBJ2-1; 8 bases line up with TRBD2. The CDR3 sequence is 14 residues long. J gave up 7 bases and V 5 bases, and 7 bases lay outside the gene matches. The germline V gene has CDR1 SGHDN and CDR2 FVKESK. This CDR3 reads CASSMSGSRNEQFF. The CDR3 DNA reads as TGTGCCAGCAGCATGAGCGGGAGTCGGAATGAGCAGTTCTTC.

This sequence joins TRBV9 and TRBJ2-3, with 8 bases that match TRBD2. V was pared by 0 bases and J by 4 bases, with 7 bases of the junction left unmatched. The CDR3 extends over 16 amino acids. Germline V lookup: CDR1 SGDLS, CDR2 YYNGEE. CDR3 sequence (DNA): TGTGCCAGCAGCGTAGTGAGCGGGAGTGGGCCAGATACGCAGTATTTT. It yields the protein CASSVVSGSGPDTQYF.

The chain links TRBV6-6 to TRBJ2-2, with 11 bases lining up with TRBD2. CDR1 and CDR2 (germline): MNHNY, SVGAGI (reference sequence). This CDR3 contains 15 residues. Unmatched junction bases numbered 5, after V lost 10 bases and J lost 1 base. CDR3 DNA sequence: TGTGCCACCCGAGGGACTAGCGGGAACACCGGGGAGCTGTTTTTT. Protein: CATRGTSGNTGELFF.

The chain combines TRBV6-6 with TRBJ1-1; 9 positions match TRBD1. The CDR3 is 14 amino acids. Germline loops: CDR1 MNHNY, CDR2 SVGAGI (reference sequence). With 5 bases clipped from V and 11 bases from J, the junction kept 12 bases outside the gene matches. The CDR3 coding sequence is TGTGCCAGCAGTGACCGACAGGGGGACCTGACCGCTTTCTTT. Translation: CASSDRQGDLTAFF.